A single sample is the source of the 15 T cell receptor beta chains below, sequenced in a study of blood T cell repertoires in COVID-19. Here immunoSEQ multiplex PCR was the method, and the copy in TCRdb shows in-frame clones only, minus some. There are roughly 76,000 clones in the sample; roughly 90% occur only once, and under 1.5% lies in the top ten. The sample taken for sequencing was PBMCs or T cells enriched from blood (not recorded which). Receptors were obtained from a woman between 50 and 59 years old with acute COVID-19.

V usage is TRBV28 and J usage is TRBJ1-2; no firm D call. V gave up 3 bases and J gave up 8 bases, with 16 bases separating them. Germline CDR1 is MDHEN and CDR2 is SYDVKM. CDR3 length: 14 residues. CDR3 nucleotides: TGTGCCAGCAGTTTGGAATCGGGAGTGAGAGGCTACACCTTC. Translation: CASSLESGVRGYTF.

J is TRBJ2-2 and V is TRBV15; possible D gene TRBD2, 6 bases. Germline V lookup: CDR1 LNHNV, CDR2 YYDKDF (reference sequence). V was trimmed by 1 base and J by 8 bases, leaving 8 bases between them. This CDR3 has 13 residues. The DNA for the CDR3 is TGTGCCACCAGCAGAGGGAGGGTAGGGGAGCTGTTTTTT. Its translation is CATSRGRVGELFF.

The chain has TRBV30 and TRBJ2-1, with D possibly being TRBD2 (7 bases). The V end lost 2 bases, the J end lost 9 bases, and 11 bases lay between the germline ends. Germline V gene lookup returns CDR1 GTSNPN and CDR2 SVGIG (reference sequence). The CDR3 extends over 12 amino acids. The CDR3 bases are TGTGCCTGGAGTCGGGGGGCTGTTGAGCAGTTCTTC. This gives the protein CAWSRGAVEQFF.

The chain carries TRBV6-4 and TRBJ2-6; 7 positions match TRBD1. Per the germline V gene, CDR1 is MRHNA and CDR2 is SNTAGT. This CDR3 spans 16 amino acids. The J segment lost 4 bases and the V segment lost 3 bases, leaving 6 bases of the junction unmatched. CDR3 loop: CASSESRGSGANVLTF. The CDR3 DNA sequence: TGTGCCAGCAGTGAGTCCAGGGGGTCGGGGGCCAACGTCCTGACTTTC.

The chain is built from TRBV5-4 and TRBJ1-2, with D perhaps matching TRBD1 (5 bases). This CDR3 is built from 11 residues. The V gene lost 2 bases and the J gene lost 8 bases, with 7 bases spanning the gap. Germline V gives CDR1 SGHNT, CDR2 YYREEE (reference sequence). The CDR3 here is CASSFSGGYTF. CDR3 nucleotides: TGTGCCAGCAGCTTTTCAGGGGGCTACACCTTC. The full variable domain, rest sourced from reference TRBV5-4 and TRBJ1-2, is ETGVTQSPTHLIKTRGQQVTLRCSSQSGHNTVSWYQQALGQGPQFIFQYYREEENGRGNFPPRFSGLQFPNYSSELNVNALELDDSALYLCASSFSGGYTFGSGTRLTVV.

This clone was found a few times. The V gene is TRBV10-3, the J gene TRBJ2-7, with a tentative D call TRBD2 (5 bases). The length of the CDR3 is 14 residues. In germline, CDR1 is ENHRY, CDR2 SYGVKD. The V and J ends lost 3 bases and 2 bases respectively, with 11 bases between them. This CDR3 reads CAISDSRGAYEQYF. As DNA, the CDR3 is TGTGCCATCAGTGACTCCCGGGGTGCCTACGAGCAGTACTTC.

This rearrangement joins TRBV4-2 to TRBJ1-6; TRBD1 aligns across 8 bases. Looked up from germline, CDR1 is LGHNA and CDR2 is YNFKEQ. This CDR3 region has 17 residues. J lost 5 bases, V lost 1 base, and 7 bases had no gene match. The CDR3 bases are TGTGCCAGCAGCCAAGCAGGGGGCGCCGCCGATAATTCACCCCTCCACTTT. Protein sequence: CASSQAGGAADNSPLHF.

The rearrangement links TRBV6-5 to TRBJ1-5; 7 bases agree with TRBD1. This CDR3 is built from 14 residues. V lost 5 bases, J lost 4 bases, and 5 bases stayed unmatched. The germline CDR1 and CDR2 sequences are MNHEY and SVGAGI. This CDR3 is CASSQGVTNQPQHF. The CDR3 bases are TGTGCCAGCAGTCAGGGGGTAACGAATCAGCCCCAGCATTTT.

This rearrangement joins TRBV19 to TRBJ1-5; possibly TRBD1 for D (6 bases). Germline CDR1 and CDR2: LNHDA and SQIVND (reference sequence). CDR3 size: 16 residues. V lost 4 bases, J lost 7 bases, and 20 bases lay in between. In DNA, the CDR3 is TGTGCCAGTAGTAAGACCCGCACAGGGAGGGGGCAGCCCCAGCATTTT. It encodes CASSKTRTGRGQPQHF.

This clone was seen only a few times. The gene calls are TRBV19 and TRBJ2-7, with D possibly being TRBD1 (6 bases). This CDR3 has 13 amino acids. V was shortened by 5 bases and J by 6 bases, with 14 bases between the two germline ends. Germline lookup yields CDR1 LNHDA and CDR2 SQIVND (reference sequence). CDR3 nucleotides: TGTGCCAGTAGTTTAAGGGGGTATGGCGAGCAGTACTTC. Protein product: CASSLRGYGEQYF.

The V gene is TRBV7-9, the J gene TRBJ1-1; D gene uncertain. Germline V gives CDR1 SEHNR, CDR2 FQNEAQ (reference sequence). The CDR3 covers 15 residues. Between the trimmed V and J ends, which lost 5 bases and 1 base, there was a span of 14 bases. As DNA, the CDR3 is TGTGCCAGCAGCCACAACATTATATCGAACACTGAAGCTTTCTTT. Encoded protein: CASSHNIISNTEAFF.

The rearrangement uses TRBV7-8 and TRBJ2-3; 11 bases match TRBD2. This CDR3 spans 17 amino acids. Per the germline V gene, CDR1 is SGHVS and CDR2 is FQNEAQ. V was pared by 5 bases and J by 2 bases, with 9 bases of the junction left unmatched. CDR3 DNA sequence: TGTGCCAGCAGCCCCGGACTAGCGGGCTACCCCACAGATACGCAGTATTTT. Its protein is CASSPGLAGYPTDTQYF.

This chain joins TRBV5-8 and TRBJ2-3; possible D gene TRBD2, 6 bases. V lost 6 bases to trimming and J lost 5 bases, with 10 bases between them. The CDR3 is 12 amino acids. CDR1 is SGHTS and CDR2 is YDEGEE in the germline V gene. The chain's CDR3 is CASTWEEDTQYF. CDR3 nucleotides: TGTGCCAGCACCTGGGAGGAAGATACGCAGTATTTT.

This chain joins TRBV15 and TRBJ2-3; TRBD1 matches at 8 bases. Germline V gene lookup returns CDR1 LNHNV and CDR2 YYDKDF (reference sequence). CDR3 length: 18 residues. V lost 4 bases to trimming and J lost 1 base; unmatched junction nucleotides: 13. The CDR3 here is CATSNLTGQAYRTDTQYF. In DNA form, the CDR3 reads TGTGCCACCAGCAACCTAACGGGACAGGCATATCGCACAGATACGCAGTATTTT.

The chain combines TRBV11-2 with TRBJ2-3; the D gene is possibly TRBD2 (6 bases). This CDR3 has 12 amino acids. V was pared by 4 bases and J by 6 bases, with 8 bases between. CDR1 and CDR2 from the germline V gene are SGHAT and FQNNGV. CDR3 bases: TGTGCCAGCAGCTCGGGACTTGATACGCAGTATTTT. Translation: CASSSGLDTQYF.